Presented here are 28 T cell receptor beta chains from one specimen sequenced in a study of lymphopenia after photon versus proton radiotherapy. The method was immunoSEQ multiplex PCR; TCRdb's version includes in-frame clones alone and lacks a portion of them. This sample carries 70,000 or so clones, around 90% of them seen once, and the ten largest clones take roughly 3%. This sample comprised peripheral blood, obtained from a patient treated with photon-based radiotherapy. The source is a woman in her sixties or seventies with pancreatic cancer.

The sample holds a few counts of this clone. The chain recombines TRBV6-6 with TRBJ1-1, with D possibly being TRBD1 (5 bases). V gave up 4 bases and J gave up 10 bases, with 10 bases separating them. This CDR3 region has 11 residues. Germline V gives CDR1 MNHNY, CDR2 SVGAGI (reference sequence). CDR3 nucleotides: TGTGCCAGCAGTTCAGGGTCTGGAGCTTTCTTT. Translating gives CASSSGSGAFF.

V and J are TRBV19 and TRBJ1-4, with a tentative D call TRBD1 (5 bases). In germline, CDR1 is LNHDA, CDR2 SQIVND (reference sequence). This CDR3 comprises 15 residues. The ends were cut back, 6 bases at V and 0 bases at J, with 11 bases in the middle. For the CDR3, the DNA is TGTGCCAGTAGGAGGGACGGCGCAACTAATGAAAAACTGTTTTTT. This sequence encodes CASRRDGATNEKLFF.

The chain joins TRBV4-2 to TRBJ2-2; 14 bases are a match to TRBD2. CDR3 length equals 18 residues. CDR1 LGHNA and CDR2 YNFKEQ come from the germline V gene. Trimming took 3 bases from V and 3 from J; bases not matched to a gene: 6. In DNA form, the CDR3 reads TGTGCCAGCAGCCACGGGACTAGCGGGAGCTCTTACACCGGGGAGCTGTTTTTT. Its translation is CASSHGTSGSSYTGELFF.

Comment on this clone: Other DNA sequences from this sample encode an identical CDR3 as well. V is TRBV14 and J is TRBJ2-1; no reliable D call. The ends were cut back, 0 bases at V and 1 base at J, with 10 bases in the middle. Germline CDR1 SGHDN, CDR2 FVKESK. This CDR3 has 16 residues. The CDR3 here is CASSQDVGGSYNEQFF. CDR3 DNA: TGTGCCAGCAGCCAAGACGTCGGCGGATCCTACAATGAGCAGTTCTTC. Full variable domain (missing parts from reference TRBV14 and TRBJ2-1): EAGVTQFPSHSVIEKGQTVTLRCDPISGHDNLYWYRRVMGKEIKFLLHFVKESKQDESGMPNNRFLAERTGGTYSTLKVQPAELEDSGVYFCASSQDVGGSYNEQFFGPGTRLTVL.

The chain recombines TRBV9 with TRBJ2-2, with a tentative D call TRBD2 (5 bases). This CDR3 is 14 amino acids long. Germline CDR1 and CDR2: SGDLS and YYNGEE. V lost 3 bases and J 6 bases, leaving 12 bases between the germline ends. The CDR3 sequence: CASSARPGAGELFF. The DNA for the CDR3 is TGTGCCAGCAGCGCGCGACCCGGGGCCGGGGAGCTGTTTTTT. Drawing the rest from reference TRBV9 and TRBJ2-2, the complete variable domain is DSGVTQTPKHLITATGQRVTLRCSPRSGDLSVYWYQQSLDQGLQFLIQYYNGEERAKGNILERFSAQQFPDLHSELNLSSLELGDSALYFCASSARPGAGELFFGEGSRLTVL.

The CDR3 spells CASSGDTEHSPLHF. In nucleotides, the CDR3 is TGTGCCAGCAGCGGGGACACCGAGCATTCACCCCTCCACTTT. The chain has TRBV7-9 and TRBJ1-6; D perhaps matches TRBD1 (6 bases). CDR1 SEHNR and CDR2 FQNEAQ come from the germline V gene (reference sequence). Trimming removed 5 bases from V and 8 bases from J, with 13 bases in between. This CDR3 is 14 amino acids long.

The chain is built from TRBV9 and TRBJ2-3; no clear D. With 4 bases removed from V and 0 bases from J, the gap between germline ends came to 15 bases. The CDR3 is 16 amino acids. CDR1 and CDR2 (germline): SGDLS, YYNGEE. CDR3 sequence reads: CASSPQVRSSTDTQYF. For the CDR3, the DNA is TGTGCCAGCAGCCCCCAGGTCCGGAGCAGCACAGATACGCAGTATTTT.

This clone was seen a single time. This rearrangement joins TRBV10-3 to TRBJ2-1; possibly TRBD2 for D (5 bases). CDR3 length equals 12 residues. Trimming stripped 3 bases from V and 9 bases from J, with 9 bases between. Germline-derived CDR1 and CDR2 are ENHRY and SYGVKD. The CDR3 loop is CAISDIAIEQFF. The CDR3 nucleotides read TGTGCCATCAGTGATATAGCGATTGAGCAGTTCTTC.

V is TRBV27 and J is TRBJ2-7, with 13 bases matching TRBD2. Germline CDR1 MNHEY, CDR2 SMNVEV (reference sequence). The CDR3 covers 16 residues. Unmatched junction bases numbered 5, after V lost 6 bases and J lost 0 bases. CDR3 DNA: TGTGCCAGCAGACCCGGGACTAGCGGGACCTCCTACGAGCAGTACTTC. It specifies CASRPGTSGTSYEQYF.

V usage is TRBV27 and J usage is TRBJ2-7; the D gene is possibly TRBD1 (6 bases). Trimming removed 5 bases from V and 8 bases from J, with 19 bases in between. Germline V gene lookup returns CDR1 MNHEY and CDR2 SMNVEV (reference sequence). The CDR3 consists of 14 residues. The CDR3 here is CASSPRRQAPQQYF. The CDR3 DNA reads TGTGCCAGCAGTCCCCGCCGACAGGCGCCCCAGCAGTACTTC.

This clone turned up a few times. The chain recombines TRBV13 with TRBJ1-2, with D perhaps TRBD1 (5 bases). V dropped 5 bases and J dropped 5 bases, with 9 bases sitting between them. The CDR3 has 12 amino acids. Germline V gene lookup returns CDR1 PRHDT and CDR2 FYEKMQ (reference sequence). This CDR3 is CASSARAYGYTF. In DNA form, the CDR3 reads TGTGCCAGCAGCGCCAGGGCGTATGGCTACACCTTC.

The rearrangement joins TRBV19 to TRBJ1-2; perhaps TRBD1 as D (6 bases). The V gene lost 3 bases and the J gene lost 13 bases, with 12 bases spanning the gap. Germline V CDR1 and CDR2: LNHDA, SQIVND (reference sequence). CDR3 size: 11 residues. Here the CDR3 reads CASSMSQGFTF. Written as DNA, the CDR3 is TGTGCCAGTAGTATGTCTCAGGGGTTCACCTTC.

The chain uses TRBV25-1 and TRBJ1-1, with D uncertain. There are 13 residues in the CDR3. V was cut by 6 bases and J by 8 bases, with 16 bases left in between. In germline, CDR1 is MGHDK, CDR2 SYGVNS. The CDR3 coding sequence is TGTGCCAGCAGGGGTGTAGGTTTGGCGGAAGCTTTCTTT. Amino acid sequence: CASRGVGLAEAFF.

This clone was seen once. The V gene is TRBV9, the J gene TRBJ2-1, with D perhaps matching TRBD1 or TRBD2 (6 bases each). The germline V gene has CDR1 SGDLS and CDR2 YYNGEE. The CDR3 loop spans 15 amino acids. The V end lost 5 bases, the J end lost 2 bases, and 14 bases lay between the germline ends. The DNA for the CDR3 is TGTGCCAGCAGTGGTGGGGGGCTCACCTACAATGAGCAGTTCTTC. Its protein product is CASSGGGLTYNEQFF.

The chain uses TRBV5-4 and TRBJ2-6, with TRBD1 matching 10 bases. The CDR3 runs 19 residues. The V gene end was trimmed by 3 bases and the J gene end by 0 bases; junction bases not matched to a gene: 9. Germline CDR1 is SGHNT and CDR2 is YYREEE (reference sequence). The CDR3 bases are TGTGCCAGCAGCTCTCCACCGGGACAGGGGAGCTCTGGGGCCAACGTCCTGACTTTC. Translated, it gives CASSSPPGQGSSGANVLTF.

The chain combines TRBV7-2 with TRBJ2-2; D may correspond to TRBD1 or TRBD2 (5 bases each). There are 14 residues in the CDR3. Germline V gene data show CDR1 as SGHTA and CDR2 as FQGNSA. V was cut by 4 bases and J by 16 bases, with 22 bases left in between. The CDR3 sequence is CASSSGHASPIPFF. For the CDR3, the DNA is TGTGCCAGCAGCTCCGGACACGCTAGCCCTATTCCGTTTTTT.

V usage is TRBV5-1 and J usage is TRBJ1-5, with D unclear. Germline lookup yields CDR1 SGHRS and CDR2 YFSETQ. The V and J ends lost 7 bases and 2 bases respectively, with 10 bases between them. The CDR3 sequence is 13 residues long. The CDR3 nucleotides are TGCGCCAGCGATGGGTGGGGCAATCAGCCCCAGCATTTT. Translation: CASDGWGNQPQHF.

The rearrangement uses TRBV18 and TRBJ1-1; unclear D gene. The germline V gene has CDR1 KGHSH and CDR2 LQKENI. The CDR3 loop spans 13 amino acids. Trimming stripped 4 bases from V and 1 base from J, with 7 bases between. CDR3 DNA sequence: TGTGCCAGCTCACAAGACAAGAACACTGAAGCTTTCTTT. Protein product: CASSQDKNTEAFF.

Only a few counts were recorded for this clone. The genes are TRBV27 and TRBJ2-7; no clear D. This CDR3 has 13 amino acids. CDR1 is MNHEY, CDR2 SMNVEV, per germline (reference sequence). Trimming left V 3 bases short and J 1 base short, with 7 bases between. The CDR3 DNA reads TGTGCCAGCAGTTTCTTAGGTTCCTACGAGCAGTACTTC. Its protein product is CASSFLGSYEQYF.

V usage is TRBV7-2 and J usage is TRBJ2-4; no clear D gene. The CDR3 loop spans 15 amino acids. Trimming removed 0 bases from V and 6 bases from J, with 12 bases in between. CDR1 is SGHTA, CDR2 FQGNSA, per germline. Here the CDR3 DNA reads TGTGCCAGCAGCTTAGCGTCTGGTAAGGGAAACATTCAGTACTTC. Translation: CASSLASGKGNIQYF.

The chain links TRBV4-3 to TRBJ1-4; D uncertain. The germline V gene has CDR1 LGHNA and CDR2 YSLEER. V lost 0 bases to trimming and J lost 5 bases, with 7 bases between them. There are 14 residues in the CDR3. CDR3 DNA sequence: TGCGCCAGCAGCCAAGATTCAGGAAATGAAAAACTGTTTTTT. Protein sequence: CASSQDSGNEKLFF.

V is TRBV4-3 and J is TRBJ2-6; no firm D call. V lost 2 bases and J lost 1, with 9 bases in between. Germline CDR1 and CDR2: LGHNA and YSLEER. This CDR3 region has 16 residues. Here the CDR3 reads CASSQFSGSGANVLTF. CDR3 in DNA: TGCGCCAGCAGCCAATTTTCGGGTTCTGGGGCCAACGTCCTGACTTTC.

The chain links TRBV28 to TRBJ2-7; TRBD1 aligns across 9 bases. The CDR3 runs to 15 residues. Losses at the gene ends were 7 bases for V and 1 base for J; bases not matched to a gene: 8. Germline V gene lookup returns CDR1 MDHEN and CDR2 SYDVKM. The CDR3 nucleotides are TGTGCCAGCACCAGAGGCGGGACAGGGTCCTACGAGCAGTACTTC. Translated: CASTRGGTGSYEQYF.

This chain connects TRBV7-2 to TRBJ2-2, with 8 positions matching TRBD1. The V and J ends lost 5 bases and 5 bases, in that order; junction bases with no gene match: 7. The CDR3 spans 15 residues. Germline CDR1 SGHTA, CDR2 FQGNSA. In DNA form, the CDR3 reads TGTGCCAGCAGCCCGGACAGGGTGCGGACCGGGGAGCTGTTTTTT. Translating gives CASSPDRVRTGELFF. Looking up the rest from reference TRBV7-2 and TRBJ2-2 gives the full variable domain: GAGVSQSPSNKVTEKGKDVELRCDPISGHTALYWYRQSLGQGLEFLIYFQGNSAPDKSGLPSDRFSAERTGGSVSTLTIQRTQQEDSAVYLCASSPDRVRTGELFFGEGSRLTVL.

This clone has only one observation. The CDR3 protein is CASSQGEDGYTF. CDR3 sequence (DNA): TGCGCCAGCAGCCAAGGGGAAGATGGCTACACCTTC. This sequence joins TRBV4-3 and TRBJ1-2; D is unclear. In germline, CDR1 is LGHNA, CDR2 YSLEER. This CDR3 contains 12 residues. V lost 1 base and J lost 6, with 6 bases in between.

V usage is TRBV7-6 and J usage is TRBJ1-4; D remains ambiguous. V lost 5 bases and J 2 bases, leaving 12 bases between the germline ends. Germline values: CDR1 SGHVS, CDR2 FNYEAQ. This CDR3 has 15 amino acids. The CDR3 sequence is CASSRDGETNEKLFF. The CDR3 DNA is TGTGCCAGCAGCCGAGACGGGGAGACTAATGAAAAACTGTTTTTT.

The gene calls are TRBV28 and TRBJ2-5; possible D gene TRBD1, 7 bases. The germline V gene has CDR1 MDHEN and CDR2 SYDVKM. The CDR3 is 14 amino acids. V was pared by 3 bases and J by 5 bases, with 13 bases between. The CDR3 DNA is TGTGCCAGCAGTTTCGGAGGGGGCGTTGAGACCCAGTACTTC. This encodes CASSFGGGVETQYF.

This rearrangement joins TRBV5-1 to TRBJ2-3, with 9 bases identical to TRBD1. CDR1 is SGHRS and CDR2 is YFSETQ in the germline V gene. Losses at the gene ends were 0 bases for V and 4 bases for J; bases not matched to a gene: 6. The CDR3 length is 16 residues. The CDR3 reads CASSLGGTGTPDTQYF. CDR3 nucleotide sequence: TGCGCCAGCAGCTTGGGGGGGACAGGGACCCCAGATACGCAGTATTTT.